One sample yielded the 11 T cell receptor beta chains listed below, sequenced in a study of CD8 T cells in ankylosing spondylitis. TCRdb itself ran the 5' RACE reads through MiXCR, one entry per CDR3 protein. The profile shows some 250,000 distinct CDR3 sequences, around 25% of them singletons. Source material: blood, either unsorted or a sorted T cell fraction (not recorded which). The receptors were sampled from a male donor with ankylosing spondylitis or in good health (not recorded which).

This clonotype was recorded once. The V gene is TRBV4-2, the J gene TRBJ2-7; D is undetermined. Germline V lookup: CDR1 LGHNA, CDR2 YNFKEQ. CDR3 size: 13 residues. V shed 0 bases and J shed 2 bases, with 5 bases lying between them. The CDR3: CASSQDQAYEQYF. CDR3 DNA sequence: TGTGCCAGCAGCCAAGATCAGGCCTACGAGCAGTACTTC.

This clonotype has a count of ten or more. The rearrangement links TRBV20-1 to TRBJ2-4, with D maybe TRBD1 (6 bases). There are 16 residues in the CDR3. Germline values: CDR1 DFQATT, CDR2 SNEGSKA (reference sequence). The V end lost 5 bases, the J end lost 3 bases, and 20 bases lay between the germline ends. The CDR3 spells CSAVLGASVGKNIQYF. CDR3 nucleotide sequence: TGCAGTGCTGTACTGGGGGCCAGTGTTGGCAAAAACATTCAGTACTTC.

This clonotype was seen only a few times. The chain has TRBV20-1 and TRBJ2-3, with D unclear. Germline V gene data show CDR1 as DFQATT and CDR2 as SNEGSKA (reference sequence). V lost 0 bases, J lost 5 bases, and 9 bases lay in between. This CDR3 has 13 residues. In DNA, the CDR3 is TGCAGTGCTAGAGATCTTCCGCGAGATACGCAGTATTTT. Its translation: CSARDLPRDTQYF.

The chain employs TRBV14 and TRBJ2-1; TRBD1 might be the D (6 bases). The CDR3 loop spans 15 amino acids. V gave up 5 bases and J gave up 0 bases, with 11 bases separating them. Per the germline V gene, CDR1 is SGHDN and CDR2 is FVKESK. The CDR3 region is CASSTGFPSYNEQFF. In DNA, the CDR3 is TGTGCCAGCAGCACAGGGTTCCCCTCCTACAATGAGCAGTTCTTC.

The V and J genes are TRBV29-1 and TRBJ2-3; 7 bases agree with TRBD1. Trimming removed 0 bases from V and 4 bases from J; junction bases left unmatched: 4. This CDR3 contains 14 residues. Germline assignment: CDR1 SQVTM and CDR2 ANQGSEA. The CDR3 sequence is CSVEERGQADTQYF. The CDR3 DNA reads TGCAGCGTTGAAGAAAGGGGGCAAGCAGATACGCAGTATTTT.

This clonotype showed up just a few times. This rearrangement joins TRBV20-1 to TRBJ2-5; TRBD2 aligns across 10 bases. Germline CDR1 is DFQATT and CDR2 is SNEGSKA (reference sequence). The V segment lost 5 bases and the J segment 5 bases; nucleotides outside the gene matches: 8. The CDR3 is made up of 14 amino acids. CDR3: CSAESGGALETQYF. The DNA of the CDR3 is TGCAGTGCTGAGAGCGGGGGGGCTTTGGAGACCCAGTACTTC.

In its sample, this clonotype was seen a few times. The chain combines TRBV6-1 with TRBJ2-7; unclear D gene. Germline values: CDR1 MNHNS, CDR2 SASEGT. The length of the CDR3 is 13 residues. V lost 2 bases and J 3 bases, leaving 8 bases between the germline ends. CDR3 loop: CASSEITNYEQYF. CDR3 nucleotides: TGTGCCAGCAGTGAAATAACCAACTACGAGCAGTACTTC.

This clonotype has at least ten counts. The chain joins TRBV6-1 to TRBJ1-5; the D is unclear. The CDR3 extends over 13 amino acids. Trimming took off 11 bases at V and 4 bases at J, with 15 bases between the two ends. CDR1 MNHNS and CDR2 SASEGT come from the germline V gene. The CDR3 loop is CALGPYINQPQHF. The CDR3 nucleotides are TGTGCCCTCGGGCCTTATATAAATCAGCCCCAGCATTTT.

This clonotype was counted between two and nine times. J is TRBJ1-1 and V is TRBV5-1; D is unresolved. Trimming took 5 bases from V and 5 from J, leaving 10 bases between them. This CDR3 is built from 12 residues. CDR1 is SGHRS, CDR2 YFSETQ, per germline. CDR3 DNA sequence: TGCGCCAGCAGTTCCGATGGAACTGAAGCTTTCTTT. This translates into CASSSDGTEAFF.

The chain combines TRBV29-1 with TRBJ2-5; the D gene is possibly TRBD1 (5 bases). The CDR3 has 12 residues. V was trimmed by 6 bases and J by 5 bases, leaving 13 bases between them. Germline loops: CDR1 SQVTM, CDR2 ANQGSEA. The CDR3 here is CSVSQGPETQYF. DNA for the CDR3: TGCAGCGTCTCCCAGGGTCCCGAGACCCAGTACTTC.

This clonotype was observed at least ten times. The genes are TRBV25-1 and TRBJ2-5; 12 bases match TRBD2. The V gene's germline CDR1 is MGHDK and CDR2 SYGVNS. V lost 4 bases and J lost 5; bases outside the gene matches: 8. This CDR3 spans 16 amino acids. Here the CDR3 DNA reads TGTGCCAGCAGTGCCGGACTAGCGGGGCCCCGGGAGACCCAGTACTTC. This sequence encodes CASSAGLAGPRETQYF.